This T cell receptor beta chain appears in the sequencing data of a study of T cell responses to AZD1222 COVID-19 vaccine. The study's findings and limits: Close to half of all spike-specific TCRs reportedly target regions of the variants that are unmutated.

Germline assignment: CDR1 MNHNS and CDR2 SASEGT. V gave up 1 base and J gave up 8 bases, with 18 bases separating them. The CDR3 is 16 residues long. With respect to this clone: What it recognizes is unknown.

Clones were read by immunoSEQ multiplex PCR, and TCRdb kept only the in-frame ones, dropping some. The repertoire holds about 99,000 clones, with approximately 91% as singletons. Sequencing used peripheral blood, obtained 28 days after the second AZD1222 dose. The chain uses TRBV6-1 and TRBJ2-1; TRBD2 is a possible D gene (6 bases). This receptor was identified in an adult who received the AZD1222 COVID-19 vaccine. CDR3 loop: CASSEVERVLWYEQFF. Written as DNA, the CDR3 is TGTGCCAGCAGTGAAGTGGAGCGGGTCCTCTGGTATGAGCAGTTCTTC.